The 10 T cell receptor beta chains presented below share a single source sample, sequenced in a study of blood T cell repertoires in COVID-19. TCRdb keeps only in-frame clones here, not all; method: immunoSEQ multiplex PCR. The sample yields 150,000 or so clones, 80% to 90% seen once. Sequencing was carried out using peripheral blood. Receptors originate from a woman aged 45-65 years in a cohort sampled during active or convalescent COVID-19.

The chain has TRBV30 and TRBJ1-1; 7 bases line up with TRBD1. Looked up from germline, CDR1 is GTSNPN and CDR2 is SVGIG (reference sequence). There are 14 residues in the CDR3. The V segment lost 3 bases and the J segment 1 base; nucleotides outside the gene matches: 5. The CDR3 region has the DNA TGTGCCTGGAGCGTATACAGGGGGAACACTGAAGCTTTCTTT. Protein product: CAWSVYRGNTEAFF.

The CDR3 spells CASSLRGANTGELFF. The CDR3 DNA reads TGTGCCAGCAGCCTTCGGGGGGCCAACACCGGGGAGCTGTTTTTT. The rearrangement uses TRBV3-1 (or the pseudogene TRBV3-2) and TRBJ2-2; the D gene is possibly TRBD2 (7 bases). The CDR3 spans 15 residues. Germline CDR1 and CDR2: LGHDT and YNNKEL (reference sequence). V was cut by 4 bases and J by 2 bases, with 11 bases left in between.

This chain connects TRBV12-5 to TRBJ1-1; no clear D. The CDR3 contains 18 residues. The germline V gene has CDR1 LGHNT and CDR2 FRNRAP. V was pared by 0 bases and J by 1 base, with 18 bases between. The CDR3 nucleotides read TGTGCTAGTGGTTTGGTACTAGGAGGTCCTCTGTCGAACACTGAAGCTTTCTTT. Translating it yields CASGLVLGGPLSNTEAFF.

CDR3 DNA: TGTGCCAGCAGTGCTCAGGGGGCCTCGGGGGAGCTGTTTTTT. Protein sequence: CASSAQGASGELFF. The rearrangement joins TRBV2 to TRBJ2-2, with TRBD1 matching 8 bases. The germline CDR1 and CDR2 sequences are SNHLY and FYNNEI. The CDR3 runs to 14 residues. V lost 4 bases and J lost 8; bases outside the gene matches: 6.

This rearrangement joins TRBV7-2 to TRBJ1-2; TRBD1 aligns across 7 bases. V lost 5 bases to trimming and J lost 6 bases; unmatched junction nucleotides: 9. CDR3 length: 14 residues. CDR1 and CDR2 (germline): SGHTA, FQGNSA. For the CDR3, the DNA is TGTGCCAGCAGCCCTACAGCACAGGGGCATGGCTACACCTTC. Amino acid sequence: CASSPTAQGHGYTF.

V usage is TRBV10-2 and J usage is TRBJ2-7; 9 bases are shared with TRBD1. The V segment lost 6 bases and the J segment 4 bases; nucleotides outside the gene matches: 10. Germline CDR1 WSHSY, CDR2 SAAADI. The CDR3 has 15 residues. The CDR3 DNA reads as TGCGCCAGCAGGCTCCCCGGGACAGGGAAATACGAGCAGTACTTC. It specifies CASRLPGTGKYEQYF.

The V gene is TRBV6-1, the J gene TRBJ2-3, with D possibly TRBD1 on 6 matching bases. V was cut by 2 bases and J by 2 bases, with 11 bases left in between. Germline values: CDR1 MNHNS, CDR2 SASEGT. This CDR3 region has 15 residues. CDR3 sequence: CASSERGQNTDTQYF. The CDR3 region has the DNA TGTGCCAGCAGTGAAAGGGGACAAAACACAGATACGCAGTATTTT.

Here the CDR3 reads CAWSRLGSEQYF. The CDR3 bases are TGTGCCTGGAGTCGACTTGGGAGCGAGCAGTACTTC. J is TRBJ2-7 and V is TRBV30, with a weak D call TRBD2 (5 bases). The CDR3 totals 12 residues. Germline CDR1 GTSNPN, CDR2 SVGIG (reference sequence). V gave up 2 bases and J gave up 6 bases, with 11 bases separating them.

The CDR3 DNA follows: TGTGCCAGCAGTTTAGAAGGCACAGATACGCAGTATTTT. This translates into CASSLEGTDTQYF. This chain uses TRBV6-5 with TRBJ2-3; the D is unclear. Germline values: CDR1 MNHEY, CDR2 SVGAGI. The CDR3 is 13 residues long. Trimming took 4 bases from V and 1 from J, leaving 6 bases between them.

The chain employs TRBV5-1 and TRBJ2-7; 7 nucleotides line up with TRBD1. Germline assignment: CDR1 SGHRS and CDR2 YFSETQ. The CDR3 is 14 amino acids. With 5 bases clipped from V and 2 bases from J, the junction kept 7 bases outside the gene matches. Here the CDR3 reads CASRDTGDAYEQYF. As DNA, the CDR3 is TGCGCCAGCAGAGATACAGGGGACGCCTACGAGCAGTACTTC.